These T cell receptor beta chains were read from a single sample in a study of blood T cells in healthy people across ages. TCRdb called the 5' RACE reads again in MiXCR, with one record for every CDR3 protein. Here the sample spans approximately 810,000 distinct CDR3 sequences, 29% being singletons. The specimen was blood. The receptors were gathered from a woman aged 80 or over in good health. Each CDR3 is given with its conserved first and last residue. D genes are given only for firm matches. Expanded clones get a size class; other rows say once, few or many, or leave the size out.

>TRBJ1-2|-|-|TRBV20-1
TGCAGTGCTAGAGCTGGGGGTGGGGGTGGCTATGGCTACACCTTC
CSARAGGGGGYGYTF
>TRBJ2-1|-|many|TRBV18
TGTGCCAGCTCACGCAACAGGGACTCCTACAATGAGCAGTTCTTC
CASSRNRDSYNEQFF
>TRBJ1-1|-|-|TRBV19
TGTGCCAGTAGTATAGCGCGGGGGAACACTGAAGCTTTCTTT
CASSIARGNTEAFF
>TRBJ1-2|-|many|TRBV4-3
TGCGCCAGCAGCCAAATGAGGACCGGGCCCTATGGCTACACCTTC
CASSQMRTGPYGYTF
>TRBJ2-3|-|few|TRBV7-2
TGTGCCAGCAGCTTCCAGGCCACTAGCACAGATACGCAGTATTTT
CASSFQATSTDTQYF
>TRBJ2-5|-|-|TRBV3-1
TGTGCCAGCAGCCAAGACCCTCAGGTTAGGGAGACCCAGTACTTC
CASSQDPQVRETQYF
>TRBJ2-1|TRBD2|few|TRBV20-1
TGCAGTGCTGCTCTAGCGGGGGCAGAGAATGAGCAGTTCTTC
CSAALAGAENEQFF
>TRBJ1-5|-|-|TRBV7-8
TGTGCCAGCAGCATCGGGGCGGGGGGGAGTAGTCAGCCCCAGCATTTT
CASSIGAGGSSQPQHF
>TRBJ2-1|TRBD2|many|TRBV7-2
TGTGCCAGCACTAGGACTAGCGGGGGGGCCTGGGATGAGCAGTTCTTC
CASTRTSGGAWDEQFF
>TRBJ2-2|-|-|TRBV6-6
TGTGCCAGCAGTTACACGCATGTAGGCAGGTACACCGGGGAGCTGTTTTTT
CASSYTHVGRYTGELFF
>TRBJ2-3|TRBD1|-|TRBV20-1
TGCAGTGCAACCCGCGGAGAGGCAGGGGGCAATAAAGATACGCAGTATTTT
CSATRGEAGGNKDTQYF